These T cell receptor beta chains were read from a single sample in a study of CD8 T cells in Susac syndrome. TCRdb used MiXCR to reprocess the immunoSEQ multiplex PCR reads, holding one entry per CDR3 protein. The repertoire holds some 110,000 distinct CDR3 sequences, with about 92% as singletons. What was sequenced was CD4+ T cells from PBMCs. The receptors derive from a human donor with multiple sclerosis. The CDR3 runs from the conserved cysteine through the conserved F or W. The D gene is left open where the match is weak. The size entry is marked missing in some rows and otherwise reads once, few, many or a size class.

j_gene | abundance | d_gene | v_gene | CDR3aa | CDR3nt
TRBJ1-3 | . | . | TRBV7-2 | CASSPNTGRVGNTIYF | TGTGCCAGCAGCCCGAATACAGGGCGTGTTGGAAACACCATATATTTT
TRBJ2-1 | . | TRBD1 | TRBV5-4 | CASSRHRGQGAYNEQFF | TGTGCCAGCAGCCGCCACCGGGGACAGGGGGCCTACAATGAGCAGTTCTTC
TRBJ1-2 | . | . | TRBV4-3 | CASRLNGDGYYGYTF | TGCGCCAGCAGGTTGAACGGGGACGGATACTATGGCTACACCTTC
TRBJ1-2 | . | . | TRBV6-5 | CASSYGGLGYTF | TGTGCCAGCAGTTACGGGGGGCTCGGCTACACCTTC
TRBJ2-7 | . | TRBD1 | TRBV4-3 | CASSQVRPRTGQISYEQYF | TGCGCCAGCAGCCAAGTACGCCCACGGACAGGGCAAATATCCTACGAGCAGTACTTC
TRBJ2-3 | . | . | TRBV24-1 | CATSESITDTQYF | TGTGCCACCAGTGAATCTATCACAGATACGCAGTATTTT
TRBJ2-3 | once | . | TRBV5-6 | CASRGSTLSTDTQYF | TGTGCCAGCAGGGGTTCGACGCTCTCCACAGATACGCAGTATTTT
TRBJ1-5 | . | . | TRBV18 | CASSPSVAVNQPQHF | TGTGCCAGCTCACCGTCGGTGGCGGTTAATCAGCCCCAGCATTTT
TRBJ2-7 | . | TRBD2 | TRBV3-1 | CASSRAGGRNEQYF | TGTGCCAGCAGCCGGGCGGGGGGGCGAAACGAGCAGTACTTC
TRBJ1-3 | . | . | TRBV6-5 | CASSSTLQGGNTIYF | TGTGCCAGCAGTTCCACTCTTCAGGGAGGAAACACCATATATTTT
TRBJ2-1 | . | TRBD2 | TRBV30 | CAWGTSDEQFF | TGTGCCTGGGGGACTAGCGATGAGCAGTTCTTC
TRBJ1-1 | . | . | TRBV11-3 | CASSLRSTEAFF | TGTGCCAGCAGCCTGAGGAGCACTGAAGCTTTCTTT
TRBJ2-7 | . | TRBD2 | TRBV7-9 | CASSPQGGLGEQYF | TGTGCCAGCAGCCCCCAGGGAGGGTTAGGCGAGCAGTACTTC
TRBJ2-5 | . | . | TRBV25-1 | CASSELAGKETQYF | TGTGCCAGCAGTGAACTGGCGGGTAAAGAGACCCAGTACTTC
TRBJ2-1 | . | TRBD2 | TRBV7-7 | CASSRLASGGANEQFF | TGTGCTAGCAGCCGACTCGCTAGCGGGGGGGCGAATGAGCAGTTCTTC
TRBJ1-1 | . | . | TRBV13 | CASSRGRPSNTEAFF | TGTGCCAGCAGCAGAGGGCGGCCATCGAACACTGAAGCTTTCTTT
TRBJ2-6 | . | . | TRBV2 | CASFYPGRRISGANVLTF | TGTGCCAGCTTCTACCCGGGACGAAGGATCTCTGGGGCCAACGTCCTGACTTTC
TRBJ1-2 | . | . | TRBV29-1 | CSVGGTPFYGYTF | TGCAGCGTTGGTGGGACACCGTTCTATGGCTACACCTTC
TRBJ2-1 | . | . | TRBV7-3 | CASSFDHSGSSQFF | TGTGCCAGCAGCTTCGACCACTCCGGGTCAAGCCAGTTCTTC
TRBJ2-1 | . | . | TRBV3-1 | CASSQGDWVPVLF | TGTGCCAGCAGCCAAGGTGACTGGGTCCCGGTCCTCTTC
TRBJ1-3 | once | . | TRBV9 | CASSVVPTARSMGGNTIYF | TGTGCCAGCAGCGTAGTCCCGACAGCGAGGAGTATGGGAGGAAACACCATATATTTT
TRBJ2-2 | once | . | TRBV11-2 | CASSPVIANTGELFF | TGTGCCAGCAGTCCGGTGATAGCCAACACCGGGGAGCTGTTTTTT
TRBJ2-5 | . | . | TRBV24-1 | CATSDSGRQETQYF | TGTGCCACCAGTGATTCCGGACGCCAAGAGACCCAGTACTTC
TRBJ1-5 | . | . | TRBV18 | CASSPGPPSNQPQHF | TGTGCCAGCTCACCCGGGCCGCCAAGCAATCAGCCCCAGCATTTT
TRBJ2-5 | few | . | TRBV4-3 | CASSQDSSRAETQYF | TGCGCCAGCAGCCAAGATTCCTCGCGGGCCGAGACCCAGTACTTC
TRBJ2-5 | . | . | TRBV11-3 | CASSTTRGLETQYF | TGTGCCAGCAGCACGACCCGGGGGTTAGAGACCCAGTACTTC